This paragraph covers one TCR beta chain sequence. This receptor's antigen is unknown. Per-base quality was not reported, and no clone a single base away is much larger than it. TCR CDR3 regions were amplified from genomic DNA by multiplex PCR using the deep immunoSEQ assay. Extracted genomic DNA from each cell subset was distributed evenly across all wells of several immunoSEQ 96-well plates, and each plate was treated as a replicate. For sorted subsets, each replicate PCR was loaded with approximately 190 ng genomic DNA, equivalent to 25,000 to 35,000 T cell genomes. Purified libraries were quantified with a Qubit 3.0 fluorometer, sized on a Bioanalyzer 2100, and re-quantified with the KAPA Library Quantification kit. Each immunoSEQ 96-well plate was sequenced on its own single-read 150-cycle Illumina NextSeq 550 flow cell. On the study's bioinformatics: Because the immunoSEQ output held only junctional sequences and lacked quality scores, the filtering could not match the filtering applied to full-length reads. Sequences were annotated with PyIR, a Python wrapper for IgBLAST v1.9, using IMGT germline references to assign V/J genes and CDR3. Reads were removed for weak V/J assignments (E-value above 1e-6), missing CDR3, stop codons, out-of-frame junctions, or ambiguous translated residues. V3J clonotypes were defined as sequences sharing the same inferred V gene, J gene, and CDR3 amino acid sequence. To compute the percentage overlap between repertoires, the number of shared unique clonotypes was divided by the size of the smaller repertoire. Three approaches were used to assess repertoire richness: RTK rarefaction, the Chao1 estimator, and Recon v2.1 estimates of unobserved clonotypes. OLGA was used to compute generation probabilities for all TCRbeta clonotypes that the gDNA method yielded from a handful of donors. TCRdb obtained this table from immuneACCESS and retained in-frame rearrangements with V and J assigned. These tables miss some clones; where compared with another copy, unresolved V genes account for less than half of the shortfall, and the remainder is unexplained. That table is the source of V, J and clone size, and D and trimming were worked out from the DNA. In this sample the table shows some 2,100,000 clones, around 95% of which occur a single time. The ten largest clones add up to less than 0.15% of the sample.

This entry is derived from a study of shared clonotypes between healthy human individuals (dated by TCRdb to between 2020 and 2021). With regard to the full study: The cohort comprised a couple of women and a few men aged 18 to 49 years. For each donor, CD4 naive and CD4 memory were each run on three plates, CD8 naive on two plates, and CD8 memory on one plate. To estimate repertoire size and how much clonotype sharing occurs between individuals, the study deeply sequenced the blood TCR repertoires of a handful of healthy adults. Different laboratories and diverse techniques were used to prepare libraries and sequence TCR repertoires, to increase sequencing depth and limit assay-specific biases. Leukapheresis yielded between about 0.94 and 8.9 billion PBMCs per donor. What the work shows at the level of the full study, not this receptor alone: Estimated clonotype richness was generally larger for naive than for memory subsets. Even with the large sequencing depth, rarefaction of the sorted-subset datasets indicated that sequencing was incomplete. Sampling was restricted to blood, and TCR repertoires in tissue are likely to differ from TCR repertoires in blood. Based on pairwise subsampling, the degree of clonotype sharing among donors was expected to be affected by sequencing depth. Across four donors, roughly 5% of naive CD4, around 3.5% of naive CD8, roughly 2.3% of memory CD4, and under 0.45% of memory CD8 clonotypes were shared. Compared with non-shared clonotypes, the clonotypes found in all four sorted-subset donors had higher generation probabilities. The genetic and exposure-history diversity represented was limited by the small number of donors.

The CDR3 sequence holds 12 residues, the cysteine and phenylalanine included. Only the CDR3 region is kept as DNA, spanning 36 bases read in frame from base 1. Trimming takes 6 bases from V and 1 base from J, and the germline ends sit 6 bases apart. The germline V gene gives CDR1 as MDHEN and CDR2 as SYDVKM. Healthy HIV-negative adults with no recently reported acute infections or vaccinations were included as donors. All donors were Caucasian adults living in Nashville, Tennessee, USA. Magnetic negative selection was used to enrich CD4+ T cells, after which naive cells were positively selected on CD45RA and the negative fraction became the memory subset. Blood was obtained by leukapheresis, after which PBMCs were separated by Ficoll-Histopaque density gradient centrifugation and cryopreserved in liquid nitrogen vapor phase. Analytical flow cytometry was used to check the purity and quantity of every magnetically sorted T cell population. From each sorted fraction, genomic DNA was isolated and quantified by UV absorbance on a Nanodrop 2000c.

The rearranged chain carries TRBV28 and TRBJ1-1, with the identity of the D gene unclear. Sequences were obtained from naive CD4+ T cells sorted from blood. The cell subset or site label here, explained by the study, means: CD45RA+ positively selected. This receptor was taken from a man aged 18 to 29 in good health. The nucleotide sequence reads as follows: TGTGCCAGCAGGATAACGAACACTGAAGCTTTCTTT. It translates as CASRITNTEAFF.